This T cell receptor beta chain was documented in a study of T-cell memory formation after mild COVID-19 listed by TCRdb under 2021. Notes on the research overall: TCR sequence clusters from the two donors were found to be largely donor specific. In a couple of donors, T-cell clones that expanded and contracted after mild COVID-19 were followed by sequencing TCRalpha and TCRbeta repertoires longitudinally. The cohort comprised two young, previously healthy adult volunteers, one female and one male.

V lost 5 bases and J lost 4 bases, and the count of bases not matched to a germline gene is 10. The germline V gene provides CDR1 SGHTA and CDR2 FQGTGA. There are 17 amino acids in the CDR3, from cysteine to phenylalanine inclusive. Kept here is only the CDR3 DNA, which spans 51 bases and is read in frame from base 1. Regarding this clonotype: Its antigen has not been determined. It has no much larger one-base neighbor in the sample; base qualities were not kept.

Broad study findings and their caveats: The study included only a couple of mild cases, and larger cohorts that include severe cases with pre-infection samples were judged to be necessary. Contracting CD4+ clones were located mainly in the CM and EM memory subsets, whereas CD8+ clones were found to be enriched in EMRA. The detection of some responding clones in pre-infection memory suggests that pre-existing cross-reactive memory T cells joined the SARS-CoV-2 response. The second-wave clones that peaked on day 37 were not confirmed to be SARS-CoV-2 specific. From day 15 to 85, contracting clones showed balanced CD4/CD8 phenotypes, whereas a second wave of clones that expanded from day 15 to 37 leaned towards CD4+.

Sequencing relied on an Illumina NovaSeq 6000. TCRalpha and TCRbeta cDNA libraries were built by 5'RACE with constant-segment primers, adding sample barcodes and unique molecular identifiers. RNA was extracted from every sample with Trizol reagent. Library amplification was performed in two PCR steps, and a second sample barcode and Illumina TruSeq adapters were introduced in the second step. The libraries were sequenced on an Illumina NovaSeq using 2 x 150 bp paired-end reads. The paper's data handling went like this. With migec v1.2.7, reads were demultiplexed and then collapsed into UMI-guided consensus sequences. Using mixcr v2.1.11, UMI consensuses were aligned to TRA and TRB V and J templates and then assembled into clonotypes. Expanded or contracted clonotypes were those called significant by both edgeR and NoisET, with noise models trained on biological replicates. For edgeR calls, the cutoffs were a false discovery rate-adjusted p below 0.01 and a log2 fold-change threshold of 1. PCA with hierarchical clustering of max-normalized trajectories of the 1000 most abundant clonotypes was used as exploratory dynamics analysis. The CD4 or CD8 phenotype of responding clones was assigned using the separately sequenced CD4+ and CD8+ repertoires. TCRdb's own reprocessing of the public reads used fastp at Q25 and MiXCR and kept productive beta chains. Rows with a matching CDR3 protein are joined into one entry that keeps the most common DNA and genes. Here the V and J calls rest on TCRdb's processing, not on the authors' analysis. The sample table shows 150,000 to 200,000 distinct CDR3 sequences, and 16% are seen once. Clones ranked in the top ten supply more than 2% of the sample.

Ficoll-Paque density gradient centrifugation was the method used to isolate PBMCs. Sequencing input: PBMCs or a T cell subset sorted from them (not recorded which). The chain links TRBV7-3 with TRBJ2-3; 12 central nucleotides agree with TRBD2. This TCR derives from an adult woman who had mild COVID-19 (a few samples of this study predate the infection). The sample titles of this study are shuffled in the database, so cell type and time point are left out; the donor was told from shared clones. The sequenced DNA: TGTGCCAGCAGCCTCCTAGCGGGGGGGCCGAATTCAGATACGCAGTATTTT. Translated, this is CASSLLAGGPNSDTQYF.